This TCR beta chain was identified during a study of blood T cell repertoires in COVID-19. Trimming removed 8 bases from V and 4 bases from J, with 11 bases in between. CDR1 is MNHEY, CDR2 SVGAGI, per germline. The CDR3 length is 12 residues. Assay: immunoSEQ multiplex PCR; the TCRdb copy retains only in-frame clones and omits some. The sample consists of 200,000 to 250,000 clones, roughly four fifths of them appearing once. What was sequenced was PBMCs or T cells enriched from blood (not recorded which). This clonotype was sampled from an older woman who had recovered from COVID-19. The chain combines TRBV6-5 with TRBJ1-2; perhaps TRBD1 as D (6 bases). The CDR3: CASVTGLYGYTF. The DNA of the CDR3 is TGTGCCAGCGTCACAGGGCTCTATGGCTACACCTTC.